This TCR beta chain was recorded in a study of blood T cell repertoires in COVID-19. Study-wide context: The samples span acute and convalescent COVID-19 from the United States, Italy and Spain. T cells, B-cell-depleted T cells, or PBMCs supplied cDNA or gDNA.

In the source study's methods: By means of reference gene primer amplification, nucleated cell counts were estimated. Data came from immunoSEQ multiplex PCR; TCRdb stores just in-frame clones and leaves some out. That table furnishes V, J and clone size, whereas the DNA furnished D and trimming. The sample lists tens of thousands of clones, approximately 90% seen once, with roughly 26% in the top ten. The specimen sequenced was peripheral blood. This receptor was taken from an elderly woman with active or convalescent COVID-19.

The CDR3 loop reads CASSATPTATNYGYTF. In DNA, the CDR3 is TGTGCCAGCAGCGCTACACCGACAGCCACTAACTATGGCTACACCTTC. V and J are TRBV7-8 and TRBJ1-2; D possibly corresponds to TRBD1 (5 bases). CDR3 size: 16 residues. Trimming shortened V by 5 bases and J by 0 bases, and 16 bases separated the two germline ends. CDR1 and CDR2 (germline): SGHVS, FQNEAQ. Complete variable domain (other parts from reference TRBV7-8 and TRBJ1-2): GAGVSQSPRYKVAKRGQDVALRCDPISGHVSLFWYQQALGQGPEFLTYFQNEAQLDKSGLPSDRFFAERPEGSVSTLKIQRTQQEDSAVYLCASSATPTATNYGYTFGSGTRLTVV.